The 30 T cell receptor beta chains below come from one sample, sequenced in a study of shared clonotypes between healthy human individuals. CD45RO-negative, CCR7-selected cells formed the naive CD8 fraction, which excluded terminally differentiated effector memory CD45RA+ cells. Assay used: immunoSEQ multiplex PCR; TCRdb lists only in-frame clones, some missing. The sample has fewer than 1 million clones; 90% to 97% are singletons. The sample comprised naive CD8+ T cells sorted from blood. These receptors originate from a young man in good health.

This clone was counted once. V gene TRBV28 combines with J gene TRBJ1-1; possibly TRBD1 for D (6 bases). The V end lost 2 bases, the J end lost 3 bases, and 13 bases lay between the germline ends. CDR3 length equals 15 residues. Germline V gene data show CDR1 as MDHEN and CDR2 as SYDVKM. The CDR3 DNA sequence: TGTGCCAGCAGTTTAACTCAGGGGATCGACACTGAAGCTTTCTTT. Protein: CASSLTQGIDTEAFF.

The chain has TRBV27 and TRBJ1-1; D perhaps matches TRBD1 (5 bases). Trimming took 2 bases from V and 1 from J, leaving 17 bases between them. The CDR3 has 17 residues. Germline assignment: CDR1 MNHEY and CDR2 SMNVEV (reference sequence). The CDR3 bases are TGTGCCAGCAGTTTAGTCGGGACGGAGTGGGGGAACACTGAAGCTTTCTTT. As protein: CASSLVGTEWGNTEAFF.

The V and J genes are TRBV2 and TRBJ1-1; D not resolved. The CDR3 extends over 13 amino acids. Trimming shortened V by 2 bases and J by 4 bases, and 8 bases separated the two germline ends. Germline V gene lookup returns CDR1 SNHLY and CDR2 FYNNEI. The DNA of the CDR3 is TGTGCCAGCAGTGAAATCGCGGGCACTGAAGCTTTCTTT. Protein sequence: CASSEIAGTEAFF.

J is TRBJ1-1 and V is TRBV12-5; D uncertain. This CDR3 comprises 13 residues. Trimming removed 5 bases from V and 2 bases from J, with 9 bases in between. Germline loops: CDR1 LGHNT, CDR2 FRNRAP. In nucleotides, the CDR3 is TGTGCTAGTGGTCTTGCATTTAACACTGAAGCTTTCTTT. Residues: CASGLAFNTEAFF.

This rearrangement joins TRBV7-2 to TRBJ2-7; weak D call: TRBD2 (6 bases). CDR1 SGHTA and CDR2 FQGNSA come from the germline V gene. V lost 4 bases, J lost 2 bases, and 18 bases lay in between. The CDR3 sequence is 16 residues long. The CDR3 loop reads CASSYPGGSTAYEQYF. The DNA of the CDR3 is TGTGCCAGCAGCTACCCTGGGGGGAGCACGGCCTACGAGCAGTACTTC.

The chain employs TRBV28 and TRBJ2-7; 9 nucleotides align to TRBD1. CDR1 is MDHEN, CDR2 SYDVKM, per germline. Trimming cost V 4 bases and J 6 bases; bases outside gene matches: 13. The CDR3 contains 16 residues. CDR3 DNA: TGTGCCAGCAGTTCATCTAACCGGGACAGGGTCTTCGAGCAGTACTTC. The encoded protein is CASSSSNRDRVFEQYF.

The J gene is TRBJ2-1, the V gene TRBV7-6; TRBD2 aligns across 8 bases. V shed 1 base and J 4 bases; nucleotides not matched to a gene: 9. Germline CDR1 and CDR2: SGHVS and FNYEAQ. The CDR3 extends over 17 amino acids. As DNA, the CDR3 is TGTGCCAGCAGCTTAGGGTCGGCGGGAGGATTTTACAATGAGCAGTTCTTC. This translates into CASSLGSAGGFYNEQFF. Together with reference TRBV7-6 and TRBJ2-1, the CDR3 gives the full variable domain: GAGVSQSPRYKVTKRGQDVALRCDPISGHVSLYWYRQALGQGPEFLTYFNYEAQQDKSGLPNDRFSAERPEGSISTLTIQRTEQRDSAMYRCASSLGSAGGFYNEQFFGPGTRLTVL.

The rearrangement joins TRBV5-1 to TRBJ2-1, with 9 bases matching TRBD2. Unmatched junction bases numbered 11, after V lost 0 bases and J lost 7 bases. The length of the CDR3 is 17 residues. CDR1 and CDR2 from the germline V gene are SGHRS and YFSETQ. The CDR3 here is CASSLVGAASGKNEQFF. CDR3 bases: TGCGCCAGCAGCTTGGTGGGTGCGGCTAGCGGGAAGAATGAGCAGTTCTTC.

The chain joins TRBV28 to TRBJ1-5; D may be TRBD1 (6 bases). This CDR3 region has 14 residues. Trimming took 5 bases from V and 10 from J, leaving 18 bases between them. Germline V gene lookup returns CDR1 MDHEN and CDR2 SYDVKM. CDR3 loop: CASSPQGTIIPQHF. DNA of the CDR3: TGTGCCAGCAGTCCCCAGGGGACCATCATACCCCAGCATTTT.

The CDR3 sequence is CASSRGRTGVGYTF. Written as DNA, the CDR3 is TGTGCCAGCAGCAGAGGTAGGACAGGGGTTGGCTACACCTTC. The rearrangement links TRBV28 to TRBJ1-2; 9 positions agree with TRBD1. Germline V gene sequence: CDR1 MDHEN, CDR2 SYDVKM. CDR3 size: 14 residues. The V and J ends lost 6 bases and 7 bases, in that order; junction bases with no gene match: 9.

This chain connects TRBV7-9 to TRBJ2-5, with 7 bases matching TRBD1. Germline CDR1 SEHNR, CDR2 FQNEAQ (reference sequence). The trim removed 6 bases at V and 3 bases at J, leaving 10 bases unmatched. The CDR3 spans 15 residues. Written as DNA, the CDR3 is TGTGCCAGCAGTTTTTCCCCAGGGGGAGAAGAGACCCAGTACTTC. Translated: CASSFSPGGEETQYF.

This clone occurred once. This chain uses TRBV29-1 with TRBJ1-4; tentatively, D is TRBD1 (6 bases). Per the germline V gene, CDR1 is SQVTM and CDR2 is ANQGSEA. The CDR3 contains 13 residues. The V and J ends lost 4 bases and 5 bases respectively, with 11 bases between them. CDR3 bases: TGCAGCGTTGGGAACAGGGTGAATGAAAAACTGTTTTTT. The encoded protein is CSVGNRVNEKLFF. Complete variable domain (other parts from reference TRBV29-1 and TRBJ1-4): SAVISQKPSRDICQRGTSLTIQCQVDSQVTMMFWYRQQPGQSLTLIATANQGSEATYESGFVIDKFPISRPNLTFSTLTVSNMSPEDSSIYLCSVGNRVNEKLFFGSGTQLSVL.

V usage is TRBV10-2 and J usage is TRBJ1-1; no clear D gene. Germline assignment: CDR1 WSHSY and CDR2 SAAADI. V shed 3 bases and J shed 7 bases, with 9 bases lying between them. This CDR3 spans 12 amino acids. CDR3 nucleotides: TGCGCCAGCAGTGAAGAATGGGGTGAAGCTTTCTTT. Encoded protein: CASSEEWGEAFF.

J is TRBJ2-7 and V is TRBV29-1; 10 positions match TRBD2. The CDR3 is made up of 13 amino acids. Germline values: CDR1 SQVTM, CDR2 ANQGSEA. The ends lost 7 bases at V and 4 bases at J; junction bases unmatched: 7. The CDR3 here is CSARSSGSYEQYF. DNA for the CDR3: TGCAGCGCTAGATCTAGCGGGAGTTACGAGCAGTACTTC.

The chain links TRBV2 to TRBJ2-7; maybe TRBD2 (5 bases). The CDR3 runs 16 residues. The V end lost 5 bases, the J end lost 1 base, and 18 bases lay between the germline ends. Germline V gene lookup returns CDR1 SNHLY and CDR2 FYNNEI. The CDR3, as DNA: TGTGCCAGCAGTACGCAGCTAGTGGGAGTTTCCTACGAGCAGTACTTC. This gives the protein CASSTQLVGVSYEQYF.

In its sample, this clone was seen once. V and J are TRBV11-1 and TRBJ2-7, with 10 bases that match TRBD1. Germline CDR1 SGHAT, CDR2 FQDESV (reference sequence). V shed 4 bases, J shed 6 bases, and the junction held 9 bases outside the gene matches. The CDR3 consists of 15 residues. The CDR3 here is CASSSRQGAAGEQYF. Written as DNA, the CDR3 is TGTGCCAGCAGCTCTCGACAGGGGGCGGCAGGCGAGCAGTACTTC.

This clone has just a few counts. The chain joins TRBV10-1 to TRBJ2-7; 7 bases are a match to TRBD1. This CDR3 contains 15 residues. V gave up 2 bases and J gave up 2 bases; unmatched junction bases: 6. The germline CDR1 and CDR2 sequences are WNHNN and SYGVQD (reference sequence). For the CDR3, the DNA is TGCGCCAGCAGTGAGATGCGGACAGGTCCCTACGAGCAGTACTTC. Protein sequence: CASSEMRTGPYEQYF.

V is TRBV9 and J is TRBJ1-2; D not certain. This CDR3 region has 15 residues. Germline V gives CDR1 SGDLS, CDR2 YYNGEE. Between the trimmed V and J ends, which lost 0 bases and 4 bases, there was a span of 13 bases. As DNA, the CDR3 is TGTGCCAGCAGCGTAGACCCCCAACCGGGCTATGGCTACACCTTC. Its protein is CASSVDPQPGYGYTF. The full variable domain, with the rest looked up from reference TRBV9 and TRBJ1-2, is DSGVTQTPKHLITATGQRVTLRCSPRSGDLSVYWYQQSLDQGLQFLIQYYNGEERAKGNILERFSAQQFPDLHSELNLSSLELGDSALYFCASSVDPQPGYGYTFGSGTRLTVV.

The genes are TRBV7-6 and TRBJ2-3, with D hard to call. V lost 1 base to trimming and J lost 2 bases, with 13 bases between them. Per germline, CDR1 SGHVS and CDR2 FNYEAQ. There are 16 residues in the CDR3. The CDR3 here is CASSLGATLNTDTQYF. For the CDR3, the DNA is TGTGCCAGCAGCTTAGGGGCCACATTGAACACAGATACGCAGTATTTT.

The chain is built from TRBV6-5 and TRBJ1-1; D unclear. Germline CDR1 is MNHEY and CDR2 is SVGAGI. CDR3 length: 11 residues. The V end was cut by 4 bases, the J end by 7 bases, with 7 bases between. CDR3 DNA sequence: TGTGCCAGCAGTTCTGGCATTGAAGCTTTCTTT. Translating gives CASSSGIEAFF.

The chain links TRBV7-9 to TRBJ1-5; D uncertain. The CDR3 extends over 14 amino acids. From germline, CDR1 is SEHNR and CDR2 FQNEAQ (reference sequence). V was shortened by 3 bases and J by 9 bases, with 15 bases between the two germline ends. For the CDR3, the DNA is TGTGCCAGCAGCTTCGGTCCAGGCTTGGGGCCCCAGCATTTT. It translates to CASSFGPGLGPQHF.

The chain joins TRBV6-5 to TRBJ2-5; 8 bases agree with TRBD2. Trimming took 6 bases from V and 8 from J; bases not matched to a gene: 14. From germline, CDR1 is MNHEY and CDR2 SVGAGI. The CDR3 spans 15 residues. The CDR3 sequence is CASRPPGLEERTQYF. CDR3 in DNA: TGTGCCAGCAGACCACCGGGACTAGAGGAGAGAACCCAGTACTTC.

The rearrangement uses TRBV28 and TRBJ2-7; a weak D match, TRBD2 (6 bases). Germline CDR1 and CDR2: MDHEN and SYDVKM. V was cut by 5 bases and J by 2 bases, with 16 bases left in between. The CDR3 covers 15 residues. The CDR3 DNA reads TGTGCCAGCAGTCCCCTCCGGGAGCGCCCCTACGAGCAGTACTTC. Translated, it gives CASSPLRERPYEQYF. The full variable domain, with the rest looked up from reference TRBV28 and TRBJ2-7, is DVKVTQSSRYLVKRTGEKVFLECVQDMDHENMFWYRQDPGLGLRLIYFSYDVKMKEKGDIPEGYSVSREKKERFSLILESASTNQTSMYLCASSPLRERPYEQYFGPGTRLTVT.

The J gene is TRBJ2-5, the V gene TRBV7-9; D is unresolved. From germline, CDR1 is SEHNR and CDR2 FQNEAQ (reference sequence). Trimming cost V 1 base and J 5 bases, with 11 bases left between them. This CDR3 is 14 amino acids long. The CDR3 protein is CASSLEVARETQYF. The CDR3 DNA sequence: TGTGCCAGCAGCTTAGAAGTCGCTAGGGAGACCCAGTACTTC. The full variable domain, rest sourced from reference TRBV7-9 and TRBJ2-5, is DTGVSQNPRHKITKRGQNVTFRCDPISEHNRLYWYRQTLGQGPEFLTYFQNEAQLEKSRLLSDRFSAERPKGSFSTLEIQRTEQGDSAMYLCASSLEVARETQYFGPGTRLLVL.

The V call is TRBV25-1, the J call TRBJ1-4, with D perhaps TRBD1 (5 bases). Germline V CDR1 and CDR2: MGHDK, SYGVNS. The CDR3 is 15 amino acids. The V end lost 1 base, the J end lost 3 bases, and 9 bases lay between the germline ends. The CDR3 DNA is TGTGCCAGCAGTGAATGGAAGGGACCTAATGAAAAACTGTTTTTT. This translates into CASSEWKGPNEKLFF.

This clone was recorded only once. The chain couples TRBV19 to TRBJ2-7; D is undetermined. The CDR3 runs 13 residues. V shed 6 bases and J shed 0 bases, with 9 bases lying between them. Germline loops: CDR1 LNHDA, CDR2 SQIVND (reference sequence). The CDR3 region is CASSWGSSYEQYF. The CDR3 nucleotides read TGTGCCAGTAGCTGGGGTAGCTCCTACGAGCAGTACTTC.

The chain is built from TRBV29-1 and TRBJ2-2; 7 bases match TRBD2. Unmatched junction bases numbered 8, after V lost 3 bases and J lost 4 bases. Germline V gene sequence: CDR1 SQVTM, CDR2 ANQGSEA. The CDR3 extends over 15 amino acids. The CDR3 DNA reads TGCAGCGTTGAGGGCGGGAGCTCACCCACCGGGGAGCTGTTTTTT. It codes for CSVEGGSSPTGELFF.

The J gene is TRBJ2-5, the V gene TRBV5-4, with TRBD2 identical over 10 bases. The CDR3 contains 15 residues. CDR1 is SGHNT, CDR2 YYREEE, per germline (reference sequence). Trimming removed 3 bases from V and 5 bases from J; junction bases left unmatched: 7. CDR3 in amino acids: CASSYTGTSVETQYF. The CDR3 nucleotides read TGTGCCAGCAGCTATACCGGGACTAGCGTTGAGACCCAGTACTTC.

Only one count was recorded for this clone. The chain employs TRBV5-5 and TRBJ1-5; D is undetermined. CDR1 and CDR2 (germline): SGHKS, YYEKEE (reference sequence). The length of the CDR3 is 15 residues. V lost 0 bases, J lost 0 bases, and 7 bases lay in between. The CDR3 DNA reads TGTGCCAGCAGCTTGGGCCTATTTAGCAATCAGCCCCAGCATTTT. Its translation: CASSLGLFSNQPQHF.

The genes are TRBV6-5 and TRBJ1-2; the D is unclear. CDR1 and CDR2 (germline): MNHEY, SVGAGI. The V end lost 2 bases, the J end lost 5 bases, and 15 bases lay between the germline ends. This CDR3 has 15 residues. The DNA of the CDR3 is TGTGCCAGCAGTTACCAACAGCAGAGCGATTATGGCTACACCTTC. The encoded protein is CASSYQQQSDYGYTF.